These 31 T cell receptor beta chains were all obtained from the same sample, sequenced in a study of Ad26.COV2.S vaccination and SARS-CoV-2 variants. Sequencing used immunoSEQ multiplex PCR; TCRdb keeps in-frame clones, though not all of them. Here the sample spans 400,000 to 500,000 clones, around 87% being singletons. Stated treatment: about 20 received Ad26.COV2.S at low or high dose, single or two shots; about 5 received placebo; per-sample allocation not given. Specimens were obtained on day 63 following the first vaccine or placebo injection. The sample here was peripheral blood, taken in a trial of Ad26.COV2.S vaccine versus placebo. Receptors originate from a person aged 18 to 65 who received the Ad26.COV2.S COVID-19 vaccine or a placebo.

The V and J genes are TRBV9 and TRBJ1-3; no reliable D call. The V gene lost 0 bases and the J gene lost 3 bases, with 7 bases spanning the gap. CDR3 length equals 14 residues. Germline CDR1 reads SGDLS; CDR2 reads YYNGEE. This CDR3 reads CASSVAASGNTIYF. The CDR3 DNA is TGTGCCAGCAGCGTAGCAGCTAGTGGAAACACCATATATTTT.

The rearrangement links TRBV7-8 to TRBJ2-1, with TRBD1 as a possible D gene (5 bases). The CDR3 contains 17 residues. Germline V lookup: CDR1 SGHVS, CDR2 FQNEAQ. Trimming stripped 1 base from V and 8 bases from J, with 21 bases between. This CDR3 reads CASSLEYRQGFSDEQFF. The CDR3 region has the DNA TGTGCCAGCAGCTTAGAGTATAGGCAGGGCTTCTCAGATGAGCAGTTCTTC.

The chain uses TRBV18 and TRBJ1-3, with TRBD1 identical over 10 bases. The germline gives CDR1 KGHSH, CDR2 LQKENI. Losses at the gene ends were 6 bases for V and 5 bases for J; bases not matched to a gene: 1. The CDR3 spans 13 residues. CDR3 sequence: CASSGQGRNTIYF. The CDR3, as DNA: TGTGCCAGCTCGGGACAGGGGCGAAACACCATATATTTT.

This clone appeared a few times. This rearrangement joins TRBV2 to TRBJ1-6, with D tentatively TRBD1 (6 bases). Germline values: CDR1 SNHLY, CDR2 FYNNEI. This CDR3 has 14 residues. Trimming removed 4 bases from V and 8 bases from J, with 12 bases in between. The chain's CDR3 is CASSVNRVYSPLHF. The CDR3 nucleotides are TGTGCCAGCAGTGTAAACAGGGTATATTCACCCCTCCACTTT.

This chain links TRBV19 with TRBJ1-5; D ambiguous. Germline CDR1 reads LNHDA; CDR2 reads SQIVND (reference sequence). This CDR3 contains 15 residues. The V end was cut by 3 bases, the J end by 3 bases, with 12 bases between. The CDR3 loop reads CASSIRHSLNQPQHF. CDR3 sequence (DNA): TGTGCCAGTAGTATTAGGCACTCTCTCAATCAGCCCCAGCATTTT. The full variable domain, in which reference TRBV19 and TRBJ1-5 provide the parts outside the CDR3, is DGGITQSPKYLFRKEGQNVTLSCEQNLNHDAMYWYRQDPGQGLRLIYYSQIVNDFQKGDIAEGYSVSREKKESFPLTVTSAQKNPTAFYLCASSIRHSLNQPQHFGDGTRLSIL.

The J gene is TRBJ1-2, the V gene TRBV28; possibly TRBD1 for D (6 bases). CDR1 and CDR2 from the germline V gene are MDHEN and SYDVKM. This CDR3 has 14 amino acids. V lost 6 bases and J lost 5, with 16 bases in between. CDR3 in amino acids: CASRNNLGQYGYTF. The CDR3 DNA sequence: TGTGCCAGCAGAAATAACCTCGGACAGTATGGCTACACCTTC.

The genes are TRBV7-9 and TRBJ2-3; 10 bases align to TRBD2. The ends lost 5 bases at V and 3 bases at J; junction bases unmatched: 5. CDR1 is SEHNR, CDR2 FQNEAQ, per germline (reference sequence). The CDR3 spans 15 residues. The CDR3 bases are TGTGCCAGCAGCCCAGGACTAGCGGAAACAGATACGCAGTATTTT. Translated: CASSPGLAETDTQYF. Supplemented by reference TRBV7-9 and TRBJ2-3, the full variable domain reads DTGVSQNPRHKITKRGQNVTFRCDPISEHNRLYWYRQTLGQGPEFLTYFQNEAQLEKSRLLSDRFSAERPKGSFSTLEIQRTEQGDSAMYLCASSPGLAETDTQYFGPGTRLTVL.

Written as DNA, the CDR3 is TGCAGTGCCCCAGGGGGATATTTT. Its translation is CSAPGGYF. V and J are TRBV20-1 and TRBJ2-3; 7 nucleotides agree with TRBD1. The CDR3 length is 8 residues. Germline trimming cut 6 bases from V and 15 bases from J; bases unmatched to any gene: 3. Germline V gene sequence: CDR1 DFQATT, CDR2 SNEGSKA (reference sequence).

The V gene is TRBV4-2, the J gene TRBJ2-6, with D unresolved. This CDR3 spans 14 amino acids. Germline V CDR1 and CDR2: LGHNA, YNFKEQ. V lost 4 bases and J 2 bases, leaving 6 bases between the germline ends. The CDR3 sequence: CASSRGTGANVLTF. The CDR3 nucleotides are TGTGCCAGCAGCCGGGGTACTGGGGCCAACGTCCTGACTTTC.

The chain has TRBV7-9 and TRBJ2-3; no definite D call. The CDR3 length is 18 residues. Per the germline V gene, CDR1 is SEHNR and CDR2 is FQNEAQ (reference sequence). Trimming removed 1 base at V and 2 bases at J, with 19 bases between. The DNA for the CDR3 is TGTGCCAGCAGCTTAGTGACCCAGGCCGCCTTCGACACAGATACGCAGTATTTT. Protein product: CASSLVTQAAFDTDTQYF.

The gene calls are TRBV28 and TRBJ2-3; 12 bases match TRBD2. CDR1 and CDR2 (germline): MDHEN, SYDVKM. The length of the CDR3 is 16 residues. J was trimmed by 4 bases and V by 2 bases; bases with no gene match: 4. The CDR3 region has the DNA TGTGCCAGCAGTTTAGCTAGCGGGGGGGCCGCAGATACGCAGTATTTT. Its protein product is CASSLASGGAADTQYF. Variable domain in full (rest from reference TRBV28 and TRBJ2-3): DVKVTQSSRYLVKRTGEKVFLECVQDMDHENMFWYRQDPGLGLRLIYFSYDVKMKEKGDIPEGYSVSREKKERFSLILESASTNQTSMYLCASSLASGGAADTQYFGPGTRLTVL.

This chain uses TRBV10-3 with TRBJ1-6; no reliable D call. The V end was cut by 5 bases, the J end by 5 bases, with 10 bases between. The CDR3 spans 14 residues. CDR1 is ENHRY, CDR2 SYGVKD, per germline. CDR3 sequence reads: CAISSAVDNSPLHF. The DNA for the CDR3 is TGTGCCATCAGTTCAGCGGTTGATAATTCACCCCTCCACTTT.

This clone was counted a few times. V is TRBV30 and J is TRBJ1-1; D call uncertain. The CDR3 runs 11 residues. CDR1 and CDR2 (germline): GTSNPN, SVGIG (reference sequence). V lost 6 bases and J lost 5, with 10 bases in between. CDR3 sequence reads: CACGDGTEAFF. CDR3 DNA: TGTGCCTGCGGGGATGGGACTGAAGCTTTCTTT. Filled out from reference TRBV30 and TRBJ1-1, the complete variable domain reads SQTIHQWPATLVQPVGSPLSLECTVEGTSNPNLYWYRQAAGRGLQLLFYSVGIGQISSEVPQNLSASRPQDRQFILSSKKLLLSDSGFYLCACGDGTEAFFGQGTRLTVV.

Remarks on this clone: Other DNA sequences within the sample encode an identical CDR3. The V gene is TRBV7-9, the J gene TRBJ2-5; unclear D gene. V was pared by 5 bases and J by 5 bases, with 6 bases between. Germline V gives CDR1 SEHNR, CDR2 FQNEAQ (reference sequence). This CDR3 has 11 amino acids. The CDR3 here is CASSQQETQYF. DNA of the CDR3: TGTGCCAGCAGCCAACAGGAGACCCAGTACTTC.

The rearrangement links TRBV6-5 to TRBJ2-1; D gene ambiguous. V dropped 8 bases and J dropped 6 bases, with 8 bases sitting between them. There are 11 residues in the CDR3. The V gene's germline CDR1 is MNHEY and CDR2 SVGAGI. The CDR3 DNA follows: TGTGCCAGCCCCCTGGGCAATGAGCAGTTCTTC. This sequence encodes CASPLGNEQFF.

The chain links TRBV9 to TRBJ1-1; D remains ambiguous. CDR3 length: 17 residues. The V gene's germline CDR1 is SGDLS and CDR2 YYNGEE. Trimming left V 2 bases short and J 0 bases short, with 17 bases between. DNA of the CDR3: TGTGCCAGCAGCGTGCCCTCGACGGACCTCATGAACACTGAAGCTTTCTTT. Its protein is CASSVPSTDLMNTEAFF.

The chain links TRBV18 to TRBJ2-5; maybe TRBD1 (5 bases). V shed 2 bases and J shed 5 bases, with 9 bases lying between them. The germline CDR1 and CDR2 sequences are KGHSH and LQKENI. The CDR3 extends over 13 amino acids. The chain's CDR3 is CASSPGALETQYF. In nucleotides, the CDR3 is TGTGCCAGCTCACCAGGGGCGCTGGAGACCCAGTACTTC.

The chain has TRBV7-2 and TRBJ2-1; D unresolved. The germline V and J ends were trimmed by 5 bases and 8 bases, with 7 bases remaining between them. The CDR3 is 11 residues long. Germline V CDR1 and CDR2: SGHTA, FQGNSA. This CDR3 reads CASSRVDEQFF. The CDR3 DNA is TGTGCCAGCAGCCGAGTGGATGAGCAGTTCTTC. The whole variable domain, filled in from reference TRBV7-2 and TRBJ2-1, reads GAGVSQSPSNKVTEKGKDVELRCDPISGHTALYWYRQSLGQGLEFLIYFQGNSAPDKSGLPSDRFSAERTGGSVSTLTIQRTQQEDSAVYLCASSRVDEQFFGPGTRLTVL.

The chain is built from TRBV12-3 or TRBV12-4 and TRBJ2-7; D remains ambiguous. The germline V and J ends were trimmed by 6 bases and 3 bases, with 12 bases remaining between them. The CDR3 is made up of 13 amino acids. The CDR3 is CASSETAFYEQYF. Here the CDR3 DNA reads TGTGCCAGCAGCGAAACGGCCTTCTACGAGCAGTACTTC.

The chain is built from TRBV28 and TRBJ1-6, with D tentatively TRBD1 (6 bases). Deletions cut 7 bases from V and 9 bases from J, with 16 bases between. The CDR3 is 14 residues long. Germline V lookup: CDR1 MDHEN, CDR2 SYDVKM. CDR3 DNA: TGTGCCAGCACACACAGGGCCGGAGGTTCACCCCTCCACTTT. This gives the protein CASTHRAGGSPLHF.

This clone was observed a handful of times. This rearrangement joins TRBV27 to TRBJ1-6, with 8 bases matching TRBD1. Germline V gives CDR1 MNHEY, CDR2 SMNVEV (reference sequence). The junction had 5 bases not matched to a gene; V was cut back by 3 bases and J by 7 bases. The CDR3 length is 15 residues. Here the CDR3 reads CASSLTGVYNSPLHF. The CDR3 DNA sequence: TGTGCCAGCAGTTTGACAGGGGTTTACAATTCACCCCTCCACTTT.

The chain links TRBV4-3 to TRBJ2-6, with D uncertain. This CDR3 has 17 residues. Germline CDR1 and CDR2: LGHNA and YSLEER. With 0 bases removed from V and 2 bases from J, the gap between germline ends came to 11 bases. CDR3 nucleotides: TGCGCCAGCAGCCAAGATCCGCAAGGAGCTGGGGCCAACGTCCTGACTTTC. Translation gives CASSQDPQGAGANVLTF.

This clone was counted only a few times. V is TRBV11-2 and J is TRBJ1-1; D possibly corresponds to TRBD1 (5 bases). This CDR3 spans 15 amino acids. V was trimmed by 0 bases and J by 2 bases, leaving 10 bases between them. Germline CDR1 reads SGHAT; CDR2 reads FQNNGV. CDR3 sequence (DNA): TGTGCCAGCAGCTTAGATTGGGGGAGTAACACTGAAGCTTTCTTT. Translation: CASSLDWGSNTEAFF.

This clone was found a few times. The V and J genes are TRBV7-2 and TRBJ1-5, with D possibly matching TRBD1 (6 bases). The CDR3 length is 17 residues. V was clipped by 5 bases and J by 6 bases, with 23 bases between them. The germline CDR1 and CDR2 sequences are SGHTA and FQGNSA. As DNA, the CDR3 is TGTGCCAGCAGCCATTCGCCGGGACAAAGGGCGATTCAGCCCCAGCATTTT. Its protein is CASSHSPGQRAIQPQHF.

The V call is TRBV5-4, the J call TRBJ2-1; D gene uncertain. The germline V gene has CDR1 SGHNT and CDR2 YYREEE (reference sequence). The CDR3 covers 15 residues. Deletions cut 1 base from V and 4 bases from J, with 12 bases between. The CDR3 nucleotides read TGTGCCAGCAGCTTGAGATGGACCACGTACAATGAGCAGTTCTTC. Translated, it gives CASSLRWTTYNEQFF.

V and J are TRBV27 and TRBJ2-1; D possibly corresponds to TRBD2 (7 bases). Per germline, CDR1 MNHEY and CDR2 SMNVEV (reference sequence). CDR3 length equals 14 residues. Trimming took off 6 bases at V and 4 bases at J, with 13 bases between the two ends. CDR3 amino acids: CASRVGGGYNEQFF. The CDR3 coding sequence is TGTGCCAGCAGGGTAGGGGGGGGTTACAATGAGCAGTTCTTC.

For the CDR3, the DNA is TGTGCCAGCAGCCTTGACTGGAGGGAGACCCAGTACTTC. It is translated as CASSLDWRETQYF. The rearrangement uses TRBV5-4 and TRBJ2-5; weak D call: TRBD2 (5 bases). Germline CDR1 reads SGHNT; CDR2 reads YYREEE (reference sequence). V lost 4 bases and J lost 5, with 12 bases in between. The CDR3 length is 13 residues.

The chain has TRBV29-1 and TRBJ1-1; no firm D call. Germline V lookup: CDR1 SQVTM, CDR2 ANQGSEA. The length of the CDR3 is 12 residues. Trimming cost V 7 bases and J 0 bases, with 9 bases left between them. The CDR3 sequence is CSAWSMNTEAFF. In DNA, the CDR3 is TGCAGCGCTTGGTCGATGAACACTGAAGCTTTCTTT.

This clone turned up a few times. The chain has TRBV28 and TRBJ1-5; weak D call: TRBD1 (5 bases). Trimming took 2 bases from V and 2 from J, leaving 10 bases between them. The CDR3 length is 15 residues. From germline, CDR1 is MDHEN and CDR2 SYDVKM. In nucleotides, the CDR3 is TGTGCCAGCAGTTTAAGGGGATATCGCAATCAGCCCCAGCATTTT. This encodes CASSLRGYRNQPQHF.

V is TRBV27 and J is TRBJ1-5; D gene uncertain. The germline gives CDR1 MNHEY, CDR2 SMNVEV (reference sequence). CDR3 length: 14 amino acids. With 4 bases removed from V and 1 base from J, the gap between germline ends came to 8 bases. The CDR3 loop is CASSYGGSNQPQHF. In nucleotides, the CDR3 is TGTGCCAGCAGTTATGGAGGGAGCAATCAGCCCCAGCATTTT.

This clone has only a few counts. The chain has TRBV7-9 and TRBJ2-2, with 8 bases identical to TRBD2. Losses at the gene ends were 1 base for V and 2 bases for J; bases not matched to a gene: 3. Per germline, CDR1 SEHNR and CDR2 FQNEAQ (reference sequence). CDR3 length: 16 residues. The CDR3 spells CASSLGGGRNTGELFF. Written as DNA, the CDR3 is TGTGCCAGCAGCTTAGGCGGGGGGCGAAACACCGGGGAGCTGTTTTTT. The complete variable domain, with remaining parts taken from reference TRBV7-9 and TRBJ2-2, reads DTGVSQNPRHKITKRGQNVTFRCDPISEHNRLYWYRQTLGQGPEFLTYFQNEAQLEKSRLLSDRFSAERPKGSFSTLEIQRTEQGDSAMYLCASSLGGGRNTGELFFGEGSRLTVL.